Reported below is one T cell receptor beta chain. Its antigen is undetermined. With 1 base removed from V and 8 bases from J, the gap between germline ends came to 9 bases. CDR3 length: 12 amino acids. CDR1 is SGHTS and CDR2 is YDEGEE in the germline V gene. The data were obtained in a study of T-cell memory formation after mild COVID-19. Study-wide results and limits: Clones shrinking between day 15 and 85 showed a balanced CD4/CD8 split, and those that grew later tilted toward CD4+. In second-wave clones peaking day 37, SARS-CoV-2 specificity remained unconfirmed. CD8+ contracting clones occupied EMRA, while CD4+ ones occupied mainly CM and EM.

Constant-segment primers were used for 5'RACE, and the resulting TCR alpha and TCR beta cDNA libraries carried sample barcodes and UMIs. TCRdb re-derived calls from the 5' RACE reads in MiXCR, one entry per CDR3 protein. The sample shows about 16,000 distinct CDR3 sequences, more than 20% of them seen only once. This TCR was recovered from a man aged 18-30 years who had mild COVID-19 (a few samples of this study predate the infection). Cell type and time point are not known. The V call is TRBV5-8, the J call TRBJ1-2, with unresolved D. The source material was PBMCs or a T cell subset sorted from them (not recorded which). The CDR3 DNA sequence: TGTGCCAGCAGCTTGCCAAGAACCGGCTACACCTTC. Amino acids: CASSLPRTGYTF. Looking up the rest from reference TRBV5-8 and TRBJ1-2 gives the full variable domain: EAGVTQSPTHLIKTRGQQATLRCSPISGHTSVYWYQQALGLGLQFLLWYDEGEERNRGNFPPRFSGRQFPNYSSELNVNALELEDSALYLCASSLPRTGYTFGSGTRLTVV.